These T cell receptor beta chains were read from a single sample in a study of blood T cell repertoires in COVID-19. Only in-frame clones appear in the TCRdb table, and some are missing; sequencing was by immunoSEQ multiplex PCR. The table shows some 200,000 clones, with less than 95% occurring only once. Input material: peripheral blood. The receptors originated from a man younger than 45 with COVID-19, enrolled during active disease. Both conserved end residues are trimmed from each CDR3.

TRBV7-9 ASSPRTVQGPTNYGYT
TRBV5-5 ASSSQGNTEAF
TRBV5-4 ASSWAVQETQY
TRBV15 ATSRERVDTIY
TRBV5-1 ASRLSSGGEKLF
TRBV19 ATNPGQTPYNEQF
TRBV5-5 ASSVNSGTEAF
TRBV15 ATSRDLGRLQETQY
TRBV27 ASRGGAGGEKLF
TRBV11-2 ASSPTLRRSSYNSPLH
TRBV5-6 ASSLVGVSSGNTIY
TRBV6-4 ASSSTGQGITEAF
TRBV6-1 ASSDTGTRNSPLH
TRBV7-3 ASSPASGGYNEQF
TRBV29-1 SVARGTGDLHEQY
TRBV5-1 ASSPRGDGGYT
TRBV18 ASSPRQQETQY
TRBV15 ATSSKTGVARDYGYT
TRBV6-5 ASSGGFGYT
TRBV10-3 AIPLGDGYT
TRBV11-2 ASSLPAGGSYNEQF
TRBV4-1 ASSRFPGGQQETQY
TRBV19 ASSIHNRNTGELF
TRBV27 ASSLAGGRGEKLF
TRBV18 ASSLTGSTNTDTQY
TRBV7-9 ASKPGQGVTGELF
TRBV3-1/TRBV3-2 ASSQDREAF
TRBV14 ASSQLGTGQEKLF
TRBV7-2 ASSLERGGFGGYT
TRBV4-2 ASSRQLAGGPNEQF
TRBV5-1 ASSLAPQGANTEAF
TRBV2 ASRGTGRVGTEAF
TRBV6-5 ASSSAGNTIY
TRBV18 ASSPNDYNEQF
TRBV3-1/TRBV3-2 ASSQARGGVGGNTIY
TRBV27 ASIWTAEAF
TRBV6-1 ASSDTYGLQETQY
TRBV19 ASSKLDSLQETQY
TRBV7-3 ASSSVGGASPLH
TRBV7-9 ASTETSGGTDTQY
TRBV18 ASSPRQTGKGSPLH
TRBV5-1 ASRRGQGNTEAF
TRBV5-4 ASSLFDDMNTEAF
TRBV6-5 ASLRDPLEKLF
TRBV5-1 ASSPGTTSPSETQY
TRBV5-1 ASSLGGTGAYEQY
TRBV7-9 ASSSRGPDTQY
TRBV14 ASSQRTATFGYT